This entry is about one TCR beta chain. What it binds is not known. The germline CDR1 and CDR2 sequences are SEHNR and FQNEAQ (reference sequence). V was clipped by 8 bases and J by 2 bases, with 9 bases between them. The CDR3 runs to 12 residues. A quantitative 5'-RACE method, one with molecular barcodes, was used to make TCR beta libraries. TCRdb re-analysed the 5' RACE reads in MiXCR, keeping a single row per CDR3 protein. The sample consists of about 840,000 distinct CDR3 sequences, 12% of them appearing once. These data come from a study of CD8 T cells in ankylosing spondylitis. Overall study findings and caveats: Disease-linked clones displayed a CD8+ phenotype and appeared relatively rarely in peripheral blood. It appeared that ankylosing spondylitis blood was characterized by a TCR beta motif of several highly homologous variants. Some motif variants had been reported before (in reactive arthritis synovial fluid and blood). It was reported that disease-linked clones were significantly enriched in matched ankylosing spondylitis synovial fluid.

J is TRBJ2-5 and V is TRBV7-9; D call uncertain. This TCR was recovered from a male donor with ankylosing spondylitis. The specimen was blood, either unsorted or a sorted T cell fraction (not recorded which). The CDR3 reads CASRILQETQYF. The CDR3 DNA is TGTGCCAGCCGGATCTTACAAGAGACCCAGTACTTC.